The 12 T cell receptor beta chains reported below all come from one sample, sequenced in a study of tumor-infiltrating lymphocytes in localized non-small cell lung cancer. Sequencing was performed with immunoSEQ multiplex PCR; in TCRdb, only in-frame clones are kept and a portion is missing. The sample records roughly 10,000 clones, 86% being singletons. Specimen: uninvolved lung tissue not adjacent to the tumor. The receptors stem from a human donor with non-small cell lung cancer.

This rearrangement joins TRBV7-9 to TRBJ1-5; weak D call: TRBD1 (6 bases). The CDR3 runs to 15 residues. V lost 0 bases and J 4 bases, leaving 10 bases between the germline ends. Germline-derived CDR1 and CDR2 are SEHNR and FQNEAQ (reference sequence). The CDR3: CASSLAGRGNQPQHF. In DNA form, the CDR3 reads TGTGCCAGCAGCTTAGCGGGCAGGGGAAATCAGCCCCAGCATTTT.

The V call is TRBV30, the J call TRBJ2-7, with 9 bases lining up with TRBD2. The CDR3 has 15 residues. Trimming cost V 4 bases and J 5 bases; bases outside gene matches: 12. Germline V gives CDR1 GTSNPN, CDR2 SVGIG (reference sequence). The DNA of the CDR3 is TGTGCCTGGACCTCACAGGGACTAGCTTCGGACGAGCAGTACTTC. It is translated as CAWTSQGLASDEQYF.

This chain connects TRBV7-9 to TRBJ2-1; possible D gene TRBD1, 7 bases. This CDR3 is 15 amino acids long. The V end lost 3 bases, the J end lost 2 bases, and 11 bases lay between the germline ends. CDR1 SEHNR and CDR2 FQNEAQ come from the germline V gene (reference sequence). The CDR3 here is CASSLVRGAYNEQFF. The CDR3 bases are TGTGCCAGCAGCTTGGTCAGGGGGGCCTACAATGAGCAGTTCTTC.

The CDR3 reads CASTDPGQGRNQPQHF. DNA of the CDR3: TGTGCCAGTACCGACCCGGGACAGGGTCGCAATCAGCCCCAGCATTTT. This sequence joins TRBV19 and TRBJ1-5, with 9 positions matching TRBD1. V lost 7 bases, J lost 2 bases, and 9 bases stayed unmatched. CDR1 is LNHDA and CDR2 is SQIVND in the germline V gene (reference sequence). The CDR3 consists of 16 residues.

This sequence joins TRBV10-3 and TRBJ1-1; D is uncertain. V was cut by 0 bases and J by 7 bases, with 6 bases left in between. The germline gives CDR1 ENHRY, CDR2 SYGVKD. The CDR3 length is 12 residues. The CDR3 spells CAISESRVEAFF. CDR3 bases: TGTGCCATCAGTGAGTCGAGGGTTGAAGCTTTCTTT.

The gene calls are TRBV11-3 and TRBJ2-3; TRBD2 matches at 11 bases. The ends lost 3 bases at V and 3 bases at J; junction bases unmatched: 2. Per the germline V gene, CDR1 is SGHNT and CDR2 is YENEEA. The CDR3 has 15 amino acids. CDR3: CASSLTSGVTDTQYF. DNA for the CDR3: TGTGCCAGCAGCTTGACTAGCGGGGTAACAGATACGCAGTATTTT.

The genes are TRBV6-5 and TRBJ2-3; D remains unclear. The V gene lost 4 bases and the J gene lost 6 bases, with 8 bases spanning the gap. The germline V gene encodes CDR1 MNHEY and CDR2 SVGAGI. This CDR3 has 12 amino acids. The CDR3 DNA follows: TGTGCCAGCAGTTTAACCCGGGATACGCAGTATTTT. As protein: CASSLTRDTQYF.

This chain joins TRBV7-2 and TRBJ1-2; 7 bases match TRBD1. V shed 3 bases and J 5 bases; nucleotides not matched to a gene: 6. CDR1 and CDR2 (germline): SGHTA, FQGNSA. This CDR3 spans 14 amino acids. The CDR3 sequence: CASSFGQDLYGYTF. The CDR3 nucleotides read TGTGCCAGCAGCTTCGGACAGGATCTTTATGGCTACACCTTC.

This chain links TRBV14 with TRBJ1-5; 12 nucleotides align to TRBD1. The CDR3 contains 13 residues. Germline V gives CDR1 SGHDN, CDR2 FVKESK. The junction had 8 bases not matched to a gene; V was cut back by 4 bases and J by 16 bases. The CDR3 protein is CASSPSGTGGKHF. CDR3 DNA sequence: TGTGCCAGCAGCCCTTCCGGGACAGGGGGCAAACATTTT.

The chain is built from TRBV2 and TRBJ1-5, with TRBD1 matching 10 bases. V gave up 3 bases and J gave up 6 bases; unmatched junction bases: 8. Germline values: CDR1 SNHLY, CDR2 FYNNEI. This CDR3 contains 16 residues. CDR3 amino acids: CASSEWPTGGGQPQHF. The CDR3 DNA follows: TGTGCCAGCAGTGAGTGGCCGACAGGGGGCGGTCAGCCCCAGCATTTT.

The chain has TRBV19 and TRBJ1-5, with 7 positions matching TRBD1. The germline CDR1 and CDR2 sequences are LNHDA and SQIVND (reference sequence). The length of the CDR3 is 16 residues. After removal of 4 bases from V and 5 bases from J, the junction contained 11 bases not matched to a gene. The CDR3 here is CASSTSKGAPDQPQHF. The CDR3 DNA reads as TGTGCCAGTAGTACGTCGAAGGGGGCGCCTGATCAGCCCCAGCATTTT.

This chain uses TRBV5-4 with TRBJ2-5, with D tentatively TRBD1 or TRBD2 (6 bases each). Germline V gene sequence: CDR1 SGHNT, CDR2 YYREEE (reference sequence). Trimming pared 0 bases from V and 4 bases from J, leaving 10 bases between. This CDR3 has 14 amino acids. The DNA for the CDR3 is TGTGCCAGCAGCTTGGAGGGGGGAAGAGAGACCCAGTACTTC. It codes for CASSLEGGRETQYF.